The present T cell receptor (beta chain) was sequenced within a study of cytomegalovirus exposure and HLA in healthy donors. Study as a whole: Assignment to the Caucasian-associated ancestry cluster applied to over 70% of the approximately 400 genotyped donors.

Study outcomes and limitations: In an earlier analysis, productive rearrangement rates for most beta V segments clustered near 90% or 30%. Later analysis associated a missense DCLRE1C variant with TCR beta V- and J-gene trimming.

The PCR was carried out with 60 Vbeta primers and 13 Jbeta primers. Profiling relied on immunoSEQ multiplex PCR, and the TCRdb table lists in-frame clones only, not all of them. This table holds approximately 92,000 clones. CDR1 is SGHRS, CDR2 YFSETQ, per germline. The J segment lost 3 bases and the V segment lost 4 bases, leaving 3 bases of the junction unmatched. This CDR3 has 13 residues. With respect to this clone: The antigen is unknown.

J is TRBJ2-5 and V is TRBV5-1, with TRBD1 identical over 7 bases. The TCR comes from a woman under 40 in good health and CMV-seronegative. Input material: PBMCs. The CDR3 reads CASSDRAKETQYF. The CDR3 DNA is TGCGCCAGCAGCGACAGGGCCAAAGAGACCCAGTACTTC.